Below, one T cell receptor beta chain is given with its context. Its antigen remains unidentified. The study separated CD4+ cells into CD45RA+ naive and CD45RA-negative memory subsets. Measured with immunoSEQ multiplex PCR; TCRdb has only the in-frame clones, and not every one. The sample consists of approximately 2.3 million clones, 90% to 95% of them appearing once. The CDR3 consists of 14 residues. Looked up from germline, CDR1 is MDHEN and CDR2 is SYDVKM. This record comes from a study of shared clonotypes between healthy human individuals. Study findings and constraints: Sampling used blood alone; tissue repertoires probably differ.

The chain couples TRBV28 to TRBJ2-5, with TRBD1 matching 7 bases. The J call is in doubt because the DNA end fits TRBJ2-7 better. Specimen: naive CD4+ T cells from PBMCs. Described subset: CD45RA+ positively selected. The origin of this receptor is a man aged 18 to 29 in good health. Some clones in this sample may be carry-over from other donors' samples. The CDR3 spells CASSWMGTAYEQYF. In DNA form, the CDR3 reads TGTGCCAGCAGTTGGATGGGGACAGCATACGAGCAGTACTTC.